A selection of T cell receptor beta chains follows, all from one sample in a study of Tregs in tolerant kidney transplant recipients. TCRdb keeps only in-frame clones here, not all; method: immunoSEQ multiplex PCR. Among under 50,000 clones listed, 75% to 95% were seen once. Material: Tregs from blood. The source is a human donor in good health. The CDR3 runs from the conserved cysteine through the conserved F or W. Fields, in order: J gene, clone size, V gene, D gene, CDR3 DNA, CDR3 protein. A D gene is named only where the DNA matches it firmly. Only some rows state a clone size, as once, few, many or a class for expanded clones.

j_call: TRBJ1-2; clone_size: .; v_call: TRBV6-1; d_call: TRBD1; cdr3_nt: TGTGCCAGCAGCCTACAGGGGGCCTATGGCTACACCTTC; cdr3_aa: CASSLQGAYGYTF
j_call: TRBJ2-1; clone_size: .; v_call: TRBV6-1; d_call: TRBD1; cdr3_nt: TGTGCCAGCAGTGAATTCTACCGGACAGGAAGCTCCTACAATGAGCAGTTCTTC; cdr3_aa: CASSEFYRTGSSYNEQFF
j_call: TRBJ1-5; clone_size: few; v_call: TRBV7-9; d_call: .; cdr3_nt: TGTGCCAGCAGCTCCACGCTATATAGCAATCAGCCCCAGCATTTT; cdr3_aa: CASSSTLYSNQPQHF
j_call: TRBJ2-5; clone_size: .; v_call: TRBV6-6; d_call: TRBD2; cdr3_nt: TGTGCCAGCAGAAGGAGCGGGAGATCGGAGACCCAGTACTTC; cdr3_aa: CASRRSGRSETQYF
j_call: TRBJ1-3; clone_size: once; v_call: TRBV5-1; d_call: .; cdr3_nt: TGCGCCAGCAGCTTGTCGCAGGCCTCAGGAAACACCATATATTTT; cdr3_aa: CASSLSQASGNTIYF
j_call: TRBJ2-2; clone_size: .; v_call: TRBV18; d_call: TRBD1; cdr3_nt: TGTGCCAGCTCAAGGTCAAGGGGGACAGAAAACACCGGGGAGCTGTTTTTT; cdr3_aa: CASSRSRGTENTGELFF
j_call: TRBJ2-2; clone_size: .; v_call: TRBV6-6; d_call: .; cdr3_nt: TGTGCCAGCACCCCTGGCAAGGGTTCGGCCGGGGAGCTGTTTTTT; cdr3_aa: CASTPGKGSAGELFF
j_call: TRBJ2-3; clone_size: .; v_call: TRBV19; d_call: .; cdr3_nt: TGTGCCAGTAACCCGGATGGACGCACAGATACGCAGTATTTT; cdr3_aa: CASNPDGRTDTQYF
j_call: TRBJ1-4; clone_size: .; v_call: TRBV28; d_call: .; cdr3_nt: TGTGCCAGCAGTCTTAATGAAAAACTGTTTTTT; cdr3_aa: CASSLNEKLFF
j_call: TRBJ2-1; clone_size: .; v_call: TRBV18; d_call: .; cdr3_nt: TGTGCCAGCTCACCATATGTAGGCCTCAATGAGCAGTTCTTC; cdr3_aa: CASSPYVGLNEQFF
j_call: TRBJ2-3; clone_size: .; v_call: TRBV11-3; d_call: .; cdr3_nt: TGTGCCAGCAGCTATAGGTCGGGCCTTACGCAGTATTTT; cdr3_aa: CASSYRSGLTQYF
j_call: TRBJ2-5; clone_size: .; v_call: TRBV5-1; d_call: .; cdr3_nt: TGCGCCAGCAGGGTTGGACTAATTAGCGCAGAGACCCAGTACTTC; cdr3_aa: CASRVGLISAETQYF
j_call: TRBJ2-1; clone_size: .; v_call: TRBV11-2; d_call: .; cdr3_nt: TGTGCCAGCAGCCGGACTACCCGGGACGGGAAGCAGTTCTTC; cdr3_aa: CASSRTTRDGKQFF
j_call: TRBJ1-3; clone_size: .; v_call: TRBV11-2; d_call: .; cdr3_nt: TGTGCCAGCGGGGGGGGAAACACCATATATTTT; cdr3_aa: CASGGGNTIYF
j_call: TRBJ1-5; clone_size: .; v_call: TRBV10-3; d_call: .; cdr3_nt: TGTGCCATCTCCTCGGAGACTAGAAATCAGCCCCAGCATTTT; cdr3_aa: CAISSETRNQPQHF
j_call: TRBJ2-3; clone_size: .; v_call: TRBV6-1; d_call: .; cdr3_nt: TGTGCCAGCAGTGCCAGGGGCAGAGATACGCAGTATTTT; cdr3_aa: CASSARGRDTQYF
j_call: TRBJ2-7; clone_size: .; v_call: TRBV10-2; d_call: .; cdr3_nt: TGCGCCAGCAATCGGGAACCGAGCTCCTACGAGCAGTACTTC; cdr3_aa: CASNREPSSYEQYF